This T cell receptor beta chain was sequenced for a study of cytomegalovirus exposure and HLA in healthy donors. The study's findings and limits: Reports indicate that TCR beta sequences accurately predicted the HLA-A and HLA-B alleles of most subjects.

The CDR3 sequence is 14 residues long. V lost 4 bases, J lost 3 bases, and 3 bases stayed unmatched. CDR1 is ENHRY, CDR2 SYGVKD, per germline. 60 Vbeta and 13 Jbeta primers were used in PCR. Profiled with immunoSEQ multiplex PCR; TCRdb holds only in-frame clones, not every one. The table shows 150,000 to 200,000 clones, with about 70% occurring only once. With regard to this clone: Its antigen is still unknown.

Sequencing was performed on PBMCs. This clonotype was sampled from a middle-aged woman in good health and CMV-seropositive. The rearrangement uses TRBV10-3 and TRBJ1-5; 7 bases fit TRBD1. CDR3: CAISVGTDNQPQHF. The CDR3 nucleotides are TGTGCCATCAGTGTCGGGACAGACAATCAGCCCCAGCATTTT.